These 29 T cell receptor beta chains were sequenced from one sample in a study of T cells in localized non-small cell lung cancer. Profiling relied on immunoSEQ multiplex PCR, and the TCRdb table lists in-frame clones only, not all of them. The table lists 50,000 or so clones, about 83% of them singletons. The sequencing here drew on peripheral blood, taken before any cancer treatment. These receptors came from a female donor at least 60 years old with stage II squamous cell lung carcinoma.

The J gene is TRBJ2-5, the V gene TRBV14; TRBD2 agrees at 7 bases. Losses at the gene ends were 3 bases for V and 5 bases for J; bases not matched to a gene: 9. This CDR3 spans 15 amino acids. CDR1 is SGHDN, CDR2 FVKESK, per germline. The CDR3 region has the DNA TGTGCCAGCAGCCAGGGCGGGGGATGGTCGGAGACCCAGTACTTC. Its protein is CASSQGGGWSETQYF.

V is TRBV9 and J is TRBJ1-3; D may be TRBD1 (5 bases). CDR3 length: 14 residues. Germline V gene lookup returns CDR1 SGDLS and CDR2 YYNGEE. Trimming shortened V by 3 bases and J by 2 bases, and 9 bases separated the two germline ends. DNA of the CDR3: TGTGCCAGCAGCGCTGGGACCGCTGGAAACACCATATATTTT. The encoded protein is CASSAGTAGNTIYF.

The rearrangement joins TRBV4-1 to TRBJ1-1; D is undetermined. Germline assignment: CDR1 MGHRA and CDR2 YSYEKL. CDR3 length equals 16 residues. V shed 0 bases and J shed 1 base, with 12 bases lying between them. DNA of the CDR3: TGCGCCAGCAGCCAAGAGGCGGGCAGAACGAACACTGAAGCTTTCTTT. Residues: CASSQEAGRTNTEAFF.

The chain carries TRBV7-9 and TRBJ2-5, with 10 nucleotides matching TRBD2. V shed 6 bases, J shed 3 bases, and the junction held 4 bases outside the gene matches. CDR3 length: 14 residues. From germline, CDR1 is SEHNR and CDR2 FQNEAQ (reference sequence). CDR3 amino acids: CASSPGLAEETQYF. The CDR3 bases are TGTGCCAGCAGTCCAGGACTAGCGGAAGAGACCCAGTACTTC.

V and J are TRBV9 and TRBJ1-4, with unresolved D. The V end lost 0 bases, the J end lost 8 bases, and 11 bases lay between the germline ends. Germline V CDR1 and CDR2: SGDLS, YYNGEE. The CDR3 loop spans 14 amino acids. DNA of the CDR3: TGTGCCAGCAGCGTAGGAAAGGGAGGCGAAAAACTGTTTTTT. This codes for CASSVGKGGEKLFF.

J is TRBJ1-4 and V is TRBV6-6; D is uncertain. V gave up 0 bases and J gave up 1 base, with 9 bases separating them. The CDR3 runs to 16 residues. Germline V gene lookup returns CDR1 MNHNY and CDR2 SVGAGI (reference sequence). CDR3 coding DNA: TGTGCCAGCAGTTACTCCTCAGAACGAACTAATGAAAAACTGTTTTTT. Its protein product is CASSYSSERTNEKLFF.

This chain links TRBV19 with TRBJ2-1; a possible D gene is TRBD2 (7 bases). The CDR3 sequence is 15 residues long. Germline V gene data show CDR1 as LNHDA and CDR2 as SQIVND (reference sequence). The germline V and J ends were trimmed by 7 bases and 2 bases, with 15 bases remaining between them. CDR3 sequence reads: CASTVGGLPYNEQFF. Here the CDR3 DNA reads TGTGCCAGTACGGTGGGGGGGCTTCCCTACAATGAGCAGTTCTTC.

The chain carries TRBV7-9 and TRBJ1-5; D may be TRBD1 (5 bases). The CDR3 is made up of 17 amino acids. Germline V lookup: CDR1 SEHNR, CDR2 FQNEAQ (reference sequence). Between the trimmed V and J ends, which lost 3 bases and 3 bases, there was a span of 18 bases. The CDR3 DNA sequence: TGTGCCAGCAGCTTTGGTTGGGAGGGACGGACCAATCAGCCCCAGCATTTT. Protein product: CASSFGWEGRTNQPQHF.

The chain combines TRBV5-4 with TRBJ2-7, with D maybe TRBD1 (6 bases). Germline loops: CDR1 SGHNT, CDR2 YYREEE (reference sequence). This CDR3 comprises 14 residues. With 2 bases removed from V and 0 bases from J, the gap between germline ends came to 9 bases. CDR3 sequence reads: CASSLGQSSYEQYF. CDR3 in DNA: TGTGCCAGCAGCTTAGGACAGAGCTCCTACGAGCAGTACTTC.

Only a few counts were recorded for this clone. V is TRBV19 and J is TRBJ1-1; no definite D call. This CDR3 spans 10 amino acids. Trimming pared 7 bases from V and 2 bases from J, leaving 2 bases between. Germline V CDR1 and CDR2: LNHDA, SQIVND (reference sequence). The CDR3 spells CASKNTEAFF. In DNA form, the CDR3 reads TGTGCCAGTAAAAACACTGAAGCTTTCTTT.

V usage is TRBV19 and J usage is TRBJ2-3, with 8 bases matching TRBD2. CDR3 size: 13 residues. The junction had 5 bases not matched to a gene; V was cut back by 8 bases and J by 4 bases. Germline V gene data show CDR1 as LNHDA and CDR2 as SQIVND (reference sequence). The CDR3 nucleotides are TGTGCCAGTGGTAGCGGGGAGTCAGATACGCAGTATTTT. Translation: CASGSGESDTQYF.

The rearrangement joins TRBV19 to TRBJ2-3, with a possible D match to TRBD1 (6 bases). The germline V and J ends were trimmed by 7 bases and 4 bases, with 9 bases remaining between them. CDR1 is LNHDA and CDR2 is SQIVND in the germline V gene (reference sequence). The CDR3 contains 12 residues. CDR3: CASNEGADTQYF. As DNA, the CDR3 is TGTGCCAGTAATGAGGGGGCAGATACGCAGTATTTT.

The chain uses TRBV5-1 and TRBJ2-1; tentatively, D is TRBD1 or TRBD2 (5 bases each). The CDR3 is 17 residues long. CDR1 SGHRS and CDR2 YFSETQ come from the germline V gene. V lost 1 base to trimming and J lost 3 bases, with 17 bases between them. The CDR3 spells CASSLHGSGGSYNEQFF. As DNA, the CDR3 is TGCGCCAGCAGCTTGCATGGCAGTGGGGGAAGCTACAATGAGCAGTTCTTC.

This chain links TRBV5-4 with TRBJ2-5; TRBD2 agrees at 10 bases. J lost 4 bases, V lost 2 bases, and 8 bases had no gene match. The CDR3 is 16 residues long. CDR1 is SGHNT and CDR2 is YYREEE in the germline V gene (reference sequence). The CDR3 loop reads CASSFEAGGPRETQYF. As DNA, the CDR3 is TGTGCCAGCAGCTTTGAAGCGGGGGGGCCCAGAGAGACCCAGTACTTC.

This clone came up a few times. The chain combines TRBV19 with TRBJ2-1, with D possibly being TRBD2 (5 bases). The length of the CDR3 is 12 residues. With 7 bases removed from V and 8 bases from J, the gap between germline ends came to 12 bases. The germline V gene encodes CDR1 LNHDA and CDR2 SQIVND (reference sequence). The CDR3 region is CASKSGSDEQFF. CDR3 DNA sequence: TGTGCCAGTAAATCGGGGTCCGATGAGCAGTTCTTC.

The chain carries TRBV7-9 and TRBJ1-5; D remains unclear. Germline CDR1 is SEHNR and CDR2 is FQNEAQ (reference sequence). Trimming took off 1 base at V and 5 bases at J, with 15 bases between the two ends. This CDR3 spans 16 amino acids. CDR3 amino acids: CASSLGSGVWDQPQHF. CDR3 sequence (DNA): TGTGCCAGCAGCTTAGGCTCCGGGGTGTGGGATCAGCCCCAGCATTTT.

The chain couples TRBV7-9 to TRBJ2-1; D call uncertain. The CDR3 contains 15 residues. The ends were cut back, 1 base at V and 5 bases at J, with 12 bases in the middle. Germline V lookup: CDR1 SEHNR, CDR2 FQNEAQ (reference sequence). As DNA, the CDR3 is TGTGCCAGCAGCTTAGTTTTTGGCACTAACAATGAGCAGTTCTTC. It translates to CASSLVFGTNNEQFF.

V and J are TRBV4-2 and TRBJ2-5; TRBD2 might be the D (5 bases). The CDR3 is 17 amino acids. Trimming removed 0 bases from V and 2 bases from J, with 16 bases in between. Germline CDR1 reads LGHNA; CDR2 reads YNFKEQ. The CDR3 DNA reads as TGTGCCAGCAGCCAAGATAATCGAGGGCCGGGACAAGAGACCCAGTACTTC. This sequence encodes CASSQDNRGPGQETQYF.

The V gene is TRBV25-1, the J gene TRBJ1-2; D not certain. The CDR3 has 12 residues. Between the trimmed V and J ends, which lost 1 base and 8 bases, there was a span of 8 bases. The germline CDR1 and CDR2 sequences are MGHDK and SYGVNS. In DNA form, the CDR3 reads TGTGCCAGCAGTGAATCTCTGGGGGGCTACACCTTC. Protein: CASSESLGGYTF.

This chain joins TRBV15 and TRBJ2-2; 8 bases match TRBD1. This CDR3 is 15 amino acids long. Germline V gene sequence: CDR1 LNHNV, CDR2 YYDKDF (reference sequence). The trim removed 5 bases at V and 0 bases at J, leaving 2 bases unmatched. The CDR3 sequence is CATSPQGANTGELFF. The CDR3 coding sequence is TGTGCCACCAGCCCACAGGGGGCGAACACCGGGGAGCTGTTTTTT. The full variable domain, rest sourced from reference TRBV15 and TRBJ2-2, is DAMVIQNPRYQVTQFGKPVTLSCSQTLNHNVMYWYQQKSSQAPKLLFHYYDKDFNNEADTPDNFQSRRPNTSFCFLDIRSPGLGDTAMYLCATSPQGANTGELFFGEGSRLTVL.

This clone was detected a few times. The gene calls are TRBV5-6 and TRBJ1-2; a possible D gene is TRBD1 (6 bases). This CDR3 is 12 amino acids long. Trimming stripped 6 bases from V and 7 bases from J, with 13 bases between. CDR1 and CDR2 from the germline V gene are SGHDT and YYEEEE. The CDR3 DNA reads TGTGCCAGCACCGATAACAGGGTTGGCTACACCTTC. It specifies CASTDNRVGYTF.

The chain joins TRBV27 to TRBJ2-5; the match to TRBD2 covers 7 bases. Germline-derived CDR1 and CDR2 are MNHEY and SMNVEV (reference sequence). The V gene end was trimmed by 8 bases and the J gene end by 4 bases; junction bases not matched to a gene: 7. The CDR3 is 13 amino acids. The CDR3, as DNA: TGTGCCAGCGGTAAATGGGGGGGAGAGACCCAGTACTTC. Protein: CASGKWGGETQYF.

The V call is TRBV12-5, the J call TRBJ2-7, with D tentatively TRBD1 (5 bases). CDR1 is LGHNT and CDR2 is FRNRAP in the germline V gene. CDR3 length equals 13 residues. Trimming removed 5 bases at V and 2 bases at J, with 10 bases between. The CDR3 here is CASGIGQAYEQYF. In nucleotides, the CDR3 is TGTGCTAGTGGTATTGGACAAGCCTACGAGCAGTACTTC.

The rearrangement uses TRBV5-5 and TRBJ1-1; D is unresolved. Germline CDR1 reads SGHKS; CDR2 reads YYEKEE (reference sequence). V lost 3 bases and J 2 bases, leaving 23 bases between the germline ends. The CDR3 spans 18 residues. CDR3 nucleotides: TGTGCCAGCAGCTCCTGGCTCAGGCCACAAACACTTAACACTGAAGCTTTCTTT. Translated, it gives CASSSWLRPQTLNTEAFF.

This rearrangement joins TRBV6-5 to TRBJ1-2; tentative D call: TRBD1 (6 bases). There are 15 residues in the CDR3. The V gene lost 7 bases and the J gene lost 2 bases, with 17 bases spanning the gap. Germline V CDR1 and CDR2: MNHEY, SVGAGI. The DNA of the CDR3 is TGTGCCAGCACCAGGGGCAGGTCTTCAAACTATGGCTACACCTTC. It is translated as CASTRGRSSNYGYTF.

This chain connects TRBV6-5 to TRBJ1-3; the D is unclear. The CDR3 is 13 amino acids. The germline CDR1 and CDR2 sequences are MNHEY and SVGAGI. V was cut by 6 bases and J by 4 bases, with 10 bases left in between. The CDR3 DNA sequence: TGTGCCAGCAGGTCAAACCAGGGAAACACCATATATTTT. As protein: CASRSNQGNTIYF.

The chain has TRBV10-3 and TRBJ1-3; the match to TRBD1 covers 10 bases. V was pared by 5 bases and J by 2 bases, with 9 bases of the junction left unmatched. This CDR3 contains 17 residues. Germline lookup yields CDR1 ENHRY and CDR2 SYGVKD. The CDR3 reads CAISTSGTGVAGNTIYF. As DNA, the CDR3 is TGTGCCATCAGTACTTCCGGGACAGGGGTTGCTGGAAACACCATATATTTT.

The chain couples TRBV6-1 to TRBJ1-5; D possibly corresponds to TRBD1 (5 bases). Germline lookup yields CDR1 MNHNS and CDR2 SASEGT. Trimming took 3 bases from V and 0 from J, leaving 9 bases between them. This CDR3 is built from 15 residues. Written as DNA, the CDR3 is TGTGCCAGCAGTGACAGGACATCTAGCAATCAGCCCCAGCATTTT. This codes for CASSDRTSSNQPQHF.

CDR3 in DNA: TGTGCCAGCAGCCCCTCCCGAGGGCAGCCCTATGGCTACACCTTC. This encodes CASSPSRGQPYGYTF. The V call is TRBV7-3, the J call TRBJ1-2; no firm D call. This CDR3 is built from 15 residues. V was trimmed by 5 bases and J by 4 bases, leaving 17 bases between them. Germline CDR1 SGHTA, CDR2 FQGTGA. Drawing the rest from reference TRBV7-3 and TRBJ1-2, the complete variable domain is GAGVSQTPSNKVTEKGKYVELRCDPISGHTALYWYRQSLGQGPEFLIYFQGTGAADDSGLPNDRFFAVRPEGSVSTLKIQRTERGDSAVYLCASSPSRGQPYGYTFGSGTRLTVV.